The 25 T cell receptor beta chains reported below all come from one sample, sequenced in a study of T-cell memory formation after mild COVID-19. One entry per CDR3 protein results from TCRdb running MiXCR on the 5' RACE reads. The sample holds about 450,000 distinct CDR3 sequences; about 25% are singletons and the top ten take over 10%. Sequenced input: PBMCs or a T cell subset sorted from them (not recorded which). The receptors here all came from an adult woman who had mild COVID-19 (a few samples of this study predate the infection). Cell type and time point are not known.

The V and J genes are TRBV7-6 and TRBJ1-6, with a tentative D call TRBD1 (6 bases). V lost 4 bases, J lost 5 bases, and 15 bases lay in between. CDR3 size: 16 residues. Germline V gene data show CDR1 as SGHVS and CDR2 as FNYEAQ. CDR3 in amino acids: CASSSLRDTHNSPLHF. CDR3 DNA sequence: TGTGCCAGCAGCTCGCTGAGGGACACTCATAATTCACCCCTCCACTTT.

The rearrangement uses TRBV18 and TRBJ2-1; 8 bases agree with TRBD2. From germline, CDR1 is KGHSH and CDR2 LQKENI. This CDR3 comprises 17 residues. The junction had 11 bases not matched to a gene; V was cut back by 5 bases and J by 2 bases. This CDR3 is CASSFSGAAMTYNEQFF. The CDR3 bases are TGTGCCAGCTCATTTAGCGGGGCCGCCATGACCTACAATGAGCAGTTCTTC.

The chain combines TRBV11-1 with TRBJ2-2; D call uncertain. V dropped 4 bases and J dropped 8 bases, with 11 bases sitting between them. The CDR3 is made up of 13 amino acids. CDR1 and CDR2 (germline): SGHAT, FQDESV (reference sequence). CDR3 loop: CASSSLRSGELFF. CDR3 DNA: TGTGCCAGCAGCTCCCTCCGCTCTGGGGAGCTGTTTTTT.

The chain is built from TRBV29-1 and TRBJ2-1, with 9 bases matching TRBD2. J lost 4 bases, V lost 4 bases, and 5 bases had no gene match. CDR1 and CDR2 from the germline V gene are SQVTM and ANQGSEA. The CDR3 runs 14 residues. For the CDR3, the DNA is TGCAGCGTTGTTAGCGGGAGCCGATACAATGAGCAGTTCTTC. Translation gives CSVVSGSRYNEQFF.

This clonotype has a handful of counts. The V and J genes are TRBV12-3 or TRBV12-4 and TRBJ2-5; the D call may be TRBD1 or TRBD2 (5 bases each). The CDR3 runs 14 residues. V lost 3 bases and J 4 bases, leaving 12 bases between the germline ends. This CDR3 is CASSLSAGTETQYF. The CDR3 nucleotides read TGTGCCAGCAGTTTGTCAGCAGGGACAGAGACCCAGTACTTC.

V is TRBV12-3 or TRBV12-4 and J is TRBJ1-3, with a tentative D call TRBD1 (5 bases). The CDR3 covers 14 residues. Deletions cut 7 bases from V and 1 base from J, with 11 bases between. CDR3 nucleotides: TGTGCCAGCATCCCCGGGGGATCTGGAAACACCATATATTTT. Its protein is CASIPGGSGNTIYF.

This clonotype was counted between two and nine times. This chain joins TRBV7-2 and TRBJ2-1; weak D call: TRBD1 (6 bases). The CDR3 is 14 amino acids. Between the trimmed V and J ends, which lost 0 bases and 9 bases, there was a span of 12 bases. CDR1 is SGHTA and CDR2 is FQGNSA in the germline V gene. The CDR3 nucleotides read TGTGCCAGCAGCTTAGCGGGTAACAGGGCTGAGCAGTTCTTC. This encodes CASSLAGNRAEQFF.

The V and J genes are TRBV27 and TRBJ2-1; TRBD1 might be the D (5 bases). CDR1 and CDR2 (germline): MNHEY, SMNVEV (reference sequence). V was pared by 6 bases and J by 6 bases, with 18 bases between. This CDR3 has 15 amino acids. The CDR3 loop reads CASRTRVLFGNEQFF. DNA for the CDR3: TGTGCCAGCAGAACCAGGGTCCTATTCGGCAATGAGCAGTTCTTC.

The rearrangement links TRBV15 to TRBJ2-5; D perhaps matches TRBD2 (6 bases). V was clipped by 3 bases and J by 4 bases, with 18 bases between them. This CDR3 is built from 16 residues. The germline CDR1 and CDR2 sequences are LNHNV and YYDKDF (reference sequence). The CDR3 nucleotides are TGTGCCACCAGCAGCCGCCTAGCGTTGATGTCAGAGACCCAGTACTTC. Encoded protein: CATSSRLALMSETQYF.

This clonotype was detected only a few times. The rearrangement links TRBV24-1 to TRBJ2-3; D ambiguous. The germline V and J ends were trimmed by 5 bases and 2 bases, with 10 bases remaining between them. This CDR3 is 14 amino acids long. The germline V gene has CDR1 KGHDR and CDR2 SFDVKD. The CDR3 DNA is TGTGCCACCAGTGGTGCATTATCCACAGATACGCAGTATTTT. It encodes CATSGALSTDTQYF.

The chain couples TRBV11-2 to TRBJ1-1, with no clear D. The ends were cut back, 3 bases at V and 1 base at J, with 9 bases in the middle. CDR1 is SGHAT, CDR2 FQNNGV, per germline. There are 14 residues in the CDR3. The DNA for the CDR3 is TGTGCCAGCAGCTTTGTAGCCGCGAACACTGAAGCTTTCTTT. Amino acids: CASSFVAANTEAFF.

V is TRBV3-1 and J is TRBJ2-1; the D gene is possibly TRBD1 (6 bases). The CDR3 loop spans 18 amino acids. From germline, CDR1 is LGHDT and CDR2 YNNKEL (reference sequence). Trimming removed 4 bases at V and 5 bases at J, with 24 bases between. The CDR3 coding sequence is TGTGCCAGCAGCCGATCTAAAAGGGGGACAATCATCAACAATGAGCAGTTCTTC. Translating it yields CASSRSKRGTIINNEQFF.

This clonotype has a handful of counts. The rearrangement joins TRBV4-1 to TRBJ2-2, with D maybe TRBD1 (6 bases). The length of the CDR3 is 16 residues. The germline V and J ends were trimmed by 1 base and 2 bases, with 11 bases remaining between them. Germline values: CDR1 MGHRA, CDR2 YSYEKL. The CDR3 protein is CASSQAGGLNTGELFF. In nucleotides, the CDR3 is TGCGCCAGCAGCCAAGCTGGGGGCCTAAACACCGGGGAGCTGTTTTTT.

This clonotype was observed once. V gene TRBV3-2 combines with J gene TRBJ2-7; the D call of TRBD2 is as the table states it, not checked on the DNA. TRBV3-2 is shown as a pseudogene. The CDR3 has 13 residues. CDR3 nucleotides: TGTGCCAGCAGACCTAGCCCTCACCACGAGCAGTACTTC. Its protein is CASRPSPHHEQYF.

The chain employs TRBV7-2 and TRBJ2-5; TRBD2 agrees at 7 bases. The CDR3 totals 15 residues. The V gene end was trimmed by 4 bases and the J gene end by 5 bases; junction bases not matched to a gene: 10. Per the germline V gene, CDR1 is SGHTA and CDR2 is FQGNSA. The chain's CDR3 is CASSSPPGGKETQYF. The CDR3 coding sequence is TGTGCCAGCAGCTCACCCCCGGGGGGTAAGGAGACCCAGTACTTC. Using reference TRBV7-2 and TRBJ2-5 for the parts outside the CDR3, the full variable domain is GAGVSQSPSNKVTEKGKDVELRCDPISGHTALYWYRQSLGQGLEFLIYFQGNSAPDKSGLPSDRFSAERTGGSVSTLTIQRTQQEDSAVYLCASSSPPGGKETQYFGPGTRLLVL.

This clonotype was seen repeatedly, ten times or more. In DNA, the CDR3 is TGTGCCACCAGTGGGGGACAACAGGGTCTCCTCAATCAGCCCCAGCATTTT. Protein sequence: CATSGGQQGLLNQPQHF. The chain is built from TRBV24-1 and TRBJ1-5; weak D call: TRBD1 (6 bases). Per the germline V gene, CDR1 is KGHDR and CDR2 is SFDVKD. CDR3 size: 17 residues. The V end lost 5 bases, the J end lost 3 bases, and 19 bases lay between the germline ends.

The chain uses TRBV20-1 and TRBJ1-1, with 9 bases matching TRBD1. V lost 3 bases, J lost 4 bases, and 15 bases stayed unmatched. Germline V gives CDR1 DFQATT, CDR2 SNEGSKA (reference sequence). This CDR3 has 17 amino acids. The CDR3 protein is CSARGTGFESTGTEAFF. CDR3 in DNA: TGCAGTGCTAGGGGGACAGGGTTTGAATCCACCGGCACTGAAGCTTTCTTT.

The rearrangement links TRBV12-3 or TRBV12-4 to TRBJ2-7; 9 positions agree with TRBD1. Losses at the gene ends were 8 bases for V and 2 bases for J; bases not matched to a gene: 16. The CDR3 loop spans 17 amino acids. The CDR3 DNA reads TGTGCCAGCGGGTACAGGGGGCGCGTTTCTGGGGCCTACGAGCAGTACTTC. Amino acids: CASGYRGRVSGAYEQYF.

The chain combines TRBV12-3 or TRBV12-4 with TRBJ2-2, with 7 bases identical to TRBD2. The CDR3 is 16 amino acids. Losses at the gene ends were 6 bases for V and 0 bases for J; bases not matched to a gene: 7. CDR3 amino acids: CASRGLAGANTGELFF. As DNA, the CDR3 is TGTGCCAGCAGGGGGCTGGCGGGGGCGAACACCGGGGAGCTGTTTTTT.

This clonotype was counted only a few times. The chain employs TRBV12-3 or TRBV12-4 and TRBJ2-4; D not resolved. Trimming left V 7 bases short and J 0 bases short, with 7 bases between. This CDR3 has 13 residues. The CDR3 coding sequence is TGTGCCAGCACCGTATCAGCCAAAAACATTCAGTACTTC. This gives the protein CASTVSAKNIQYF.

This clonotype appeared a few times. This chain connects TRBV7-2 to TRBJ2-7; tentative D call: TRBD1 (6 bases). The CDR3 is 14 amino acids. CDR1 and CDR2 (germline): SGHTA, FQGNSA. V was trimmed by 5 bases and J by 2 bases, leaving 13 bases between them. The CDR3 DNA is TGTGCCAGCAGCACGGACAGTTATACCTACGAGCAGTACTTC. Its protein product is CASSTDSYTYEQYF. Supplemented by reference TRBV7-2 and TRBJ2-7, the full variable domain reads GAGVSQSPSNKVTEKGKDVELRCDPISGHTALYWYRQSLGQGLEFLIYFQGNSAPDKSGLPSDRFSAERTGGSVSTLTIQRTQQEDSAVYLCASSTDSYTYEQYFGPGTRLTVT.

This clonotype has only a few counts. This chain joins TRBV5-1 and TRBJ2-7, with 8 bases matching TRBD1. The V and J ends lost 5 bases and 5 bases, in that order; junction bases with no gene match: 9. CDR3 length: 14 amino acids. Germline CDR1 and CDR2: SGHRS and YFSETQ. The CDR3 DNA reads as TGCGCCAGCAGTCCCAGGGGGCAGTGGGACGAGCAGTACTTC. It codes for CASSPRGQWDEQYF. Drawing the rest from reference TRBV5-1 and TRBJ2-7, the complete variable domain is KAGVTQTPRYLIKTRGQQVTLSCSPISGHRSVSWYQQTPGQGLQFLFEYFSETQRNKGNFPGRFSGRQFSNSRSEMNVSTLELGDSALYLCASSPRGQWDEQYFGPGTRLTVT.

This clonotype was seen more than once but under ten times. The CDR3 DNA follows: TGCGCCAGCAGCTTGCCAGGGGCAGATACGCAGTATTTT. The encoded protein is CASSLPGADTQYF. The chain is built from TRBV5-1 and TRBJ2-3; a possible D gene is TRBD1 (6 bases). The CDR3 consists of 13 residues. The V end lost 1 base, the J end lost 4 bases, and 7 bases lay between the germline ends. Germline assignment: CDR1 SGHRS and CDR2 YFSETQ. Complete variable domain (other parts from reference TRBV5-1 and TRBJ2-3): KAGVTQTPRYLIKTRGQQVTLSCSPISGHRSVSWYQQTPGQGLQFLFEYFSETQRNKGNFPGRFSGRQFSNSRSEMNVSTLELGDSALYLCASSLPGADTQYFGPGTRLTVL.

This chain links TRBV5-1 with TRBJ2-7, with 11 bases fitting TRBD2. Germline CDR1 is SGHRS and CDR2 is YFSETQ. Losses at the gene ends were 4 bases for V and 4 bases for J; bases not matched to a gene: 13. This CDR3 is 17 amino acids long. The CDR3 loop reads CASSATFLAGGSYEQYF. DNA of the CDR3: TGCGCCAGCAGCGCCACTTTCCTAGCGGGAGGATCATACGAGCAGTACTTC.

The chain uses TRBV21-1 and TRBJ2-7; the table assigns TRBD1, which was not confirmed against the DNA. TRBV21-1 is labeled a pseudogene. The CDR3 runs 14 residues. The CDR3 loop reads CASSKEDRSPEQYF. DNA of the CDR3: TGTGCCAGCAGCAAAGAGGACAGATCCCCCGAGCAGTACTTC.